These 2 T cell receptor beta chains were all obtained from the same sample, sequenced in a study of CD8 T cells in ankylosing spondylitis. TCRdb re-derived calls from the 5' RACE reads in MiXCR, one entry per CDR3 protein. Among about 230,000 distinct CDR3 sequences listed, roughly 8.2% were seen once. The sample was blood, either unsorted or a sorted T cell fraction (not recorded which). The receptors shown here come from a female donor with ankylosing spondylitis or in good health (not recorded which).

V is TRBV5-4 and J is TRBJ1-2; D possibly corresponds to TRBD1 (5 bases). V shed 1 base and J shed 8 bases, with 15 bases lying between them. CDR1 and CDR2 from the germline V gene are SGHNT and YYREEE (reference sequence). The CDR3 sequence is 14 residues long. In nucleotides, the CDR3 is TGTGCCAGCAGCTTGCCGGGGGAGGGGTCCGGCTACACCTTC. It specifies CASSLPGEGSGYTF.

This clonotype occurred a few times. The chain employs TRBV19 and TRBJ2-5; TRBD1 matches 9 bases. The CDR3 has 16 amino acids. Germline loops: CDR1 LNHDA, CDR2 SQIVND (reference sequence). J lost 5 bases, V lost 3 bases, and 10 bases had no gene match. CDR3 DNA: TGTGCCAGTAGTATCGTGCCCGGGACAGGGAGGGAGACCCAGTACTTC. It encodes CASSIVPGTGRETQYF. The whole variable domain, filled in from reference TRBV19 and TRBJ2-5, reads DGGITQSPKYLFRKEGQNVTLSCEQNLNHDAMYWYRQDPGQGLRLIYYSQIVNDFQKGDIAEGYSVSREKKESFPLTVTSAQKNPTAFYLCASSIVPGTGRETQYFGPGTRLLVL.